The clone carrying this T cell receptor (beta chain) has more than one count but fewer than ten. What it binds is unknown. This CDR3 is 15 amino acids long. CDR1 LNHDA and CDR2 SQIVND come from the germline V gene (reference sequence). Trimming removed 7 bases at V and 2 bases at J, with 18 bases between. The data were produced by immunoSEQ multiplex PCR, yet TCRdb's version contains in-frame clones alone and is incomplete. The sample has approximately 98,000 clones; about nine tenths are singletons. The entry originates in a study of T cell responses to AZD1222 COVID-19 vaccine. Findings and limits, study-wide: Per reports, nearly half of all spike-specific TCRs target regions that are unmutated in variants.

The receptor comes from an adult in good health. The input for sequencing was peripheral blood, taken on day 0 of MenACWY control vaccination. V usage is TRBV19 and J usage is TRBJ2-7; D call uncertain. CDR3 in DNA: TGTGCCAGTACCCAAGACGGACGTGGGGCCTACGAGCAGTACTTC. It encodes CASTQDGRGAYEQYF. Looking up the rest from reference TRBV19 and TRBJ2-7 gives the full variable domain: DGGITQSPKYLFRKEGQNVTLSCEQNLNHDAMYWYRQDPGQGLRLIYYSQIVNDFQKGDIAEGYSVSREKKESFPLTVTSAQKNPTAFYLCASTQDGRGAYEQYFGPGTRLTVT.